The 4 T cell receptor beta chains reported below all come from one sample, sequenced in a study of cytomegalovirus exposure and HLA in healthy donors. The PCR was carried out with 60 Vbeta primers and 13 Jbeta primers. TCRdb's copy holds only in-frame clones and misses some; the assay was immunoSEQ multiplex PCR. The sample has around 150,000 clones; about 65% are singletons. What was sequenced was PBMCs. These receptors originate from a woman between 18 and 30 years old in good health and CMV-seropositive.

This CDR3 is CASSFLQDRVLDTQYF. The CDR3 DNA reads as TGTGCCAGCAGCTTCCTTCAGGACAGGGTTTTAGATACGCAGTATTTT. The chain joins TRBV11-2 to TRBJ2-3; 8 bases align to TRBD1. With V trimmed by 3 bases and J by 5 bases, 10 bases remained unmatched. The germline V gene has CDR1 SGHAT and CDR2 FQNNGV. The CDR3 spans 16 residues.

This clone was picked up one time. The junction differs from germline at one of its ends, possibly a read error. This sequence joins TRBV14 and TRBJ1-3, with 11 bases identical to TRBD1. The germline V gene encodes CDR1 SGHDN and CDR2 FVKESK. The CDR3 is 15 amino acids. For the CDR3, the DNA is TGTGCCGGCAGCCGCGGACAGGGGGCAGGAAACACCATATATTTT. It encodes CAGSRGQGAGNTIYF. The entire variable domain, with the rest obtained from reference TRBV14 and TRBJ1-3, is as follows: EAGVTQFPSHSVIEKGQTVTLRCDPISGHDNLYWYRRVMGKEIKFLLHFVKESKQDESGMPNNRFLAERTGGTYSTLKVQPAELEDSGVYFCAGSRGQGAGNTIYFGEGSWLTVV.

The rearrangement links TRBV27 to TRBJ1-1; D is perhaps TRBD1 (5 bases). Germline V gene sequence: CDR1 MNHEY, CDR2 SMNVEV (reference sequence). The V gene lost 6 bases and the J gene lost 3 bases, with 14 bases spanning the gap. The CDR3 sequence is 14 residues long. CDR3 loop: CASRGQGEYTEAFF. In DNA, the CDR3 is TGTGCCAGCAGGGGCCAAGGGGAATACACTGAAGCTTTCTTT.

This chain joins TRBV6-1 and TRBJ2-5; 8 bases are a match to TRBD1. The CDR3 totals 14 residues. The trim removed 7 bases at V and 2 bases at J, leaving 6 bases unmatched. CDR1 and CDR2 from the germline V gene are MNHNS and SASEGT. The CDR3 coding sequence is TGTGCCAGCACGGGACAGGCCCTTCAAGAGACCCAGTACTTC. It translates to CASTGQALQETQYF.